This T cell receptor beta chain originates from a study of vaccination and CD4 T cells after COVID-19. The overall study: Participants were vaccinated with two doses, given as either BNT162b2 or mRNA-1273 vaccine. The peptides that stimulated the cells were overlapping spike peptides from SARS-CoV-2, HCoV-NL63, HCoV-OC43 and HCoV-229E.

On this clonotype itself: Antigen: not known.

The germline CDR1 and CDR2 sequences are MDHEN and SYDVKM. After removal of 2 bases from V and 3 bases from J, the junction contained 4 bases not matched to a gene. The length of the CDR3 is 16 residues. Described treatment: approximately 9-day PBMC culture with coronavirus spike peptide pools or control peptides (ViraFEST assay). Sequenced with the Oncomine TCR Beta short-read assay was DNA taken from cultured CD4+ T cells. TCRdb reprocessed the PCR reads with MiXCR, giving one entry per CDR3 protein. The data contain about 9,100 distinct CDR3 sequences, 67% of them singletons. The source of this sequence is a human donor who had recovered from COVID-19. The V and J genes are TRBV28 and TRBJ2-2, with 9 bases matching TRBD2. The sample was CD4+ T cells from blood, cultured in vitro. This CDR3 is CASSLSLAGYTGELFF. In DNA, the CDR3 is TGTGCCAGCAGTTTAAGCCTAGCGGGATACACCGGGGAGCTGTTTTTT. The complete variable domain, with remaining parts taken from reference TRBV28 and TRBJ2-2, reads DVKVTQSSRYLVKRTGEKVFLECVQDMDHENMFWYRQDPGLGLRLIYFSYDVKMKEKGDIPEGYSVSREKKERFSLILESASTNQTSMYLCASSLSLAGYTGELFFGEGSRLTVL.